This TCR beta chain was documented in a study of T cells after yellow fever vaccination. Across the study: Preparation of the low-cell-number fractions used SMART-Seq v4 Ultra Low Input. General study points: Post-booster reappearance was seen for most primary-vaccination clones (roughly 96% CD4, around 88% CD8).

A universal primer site and UMIs were added as TCR cDNA was made by 5'RACE template switching. Each CDR3 protein is one row after TCRdb ran MiXCR on the 5' RACE reads. The repertoire has 400,000 to 450,000 distinct CDR3 sequences, about 19% of them found once; the top ten carry over 15%. Only a few counts were recorded for this clonotype. The antigen is unknown. The sequence was collected from a man younger than 30 who received the YFV17D yellow fever vaccine. This specimen was PBMCs, taken before the yellow fever booster vaccination.

The CDR3 region has the DNA TGTGCTAGTGGTTTGCACTACGAGCAGTACTTC. Translating gives CASGLHYEQYF. The J gene is TRBJ2-7, the V gene TRBV12-5; no clear D gene. CDR3 length: 11 amino acids. V was clipped by 2 bases and J by 3 bases, with 2 bases between them. In germline, CDR1 is LGHNT, CDR2 FRNRAP.